Each of the 12 T cell receptor beta chains below was sequenced from the same sample in a study of blood T cells in healthy people across ages. PCR was performed a second time for about 6 to 12 cycles using a sample-barcoded 5' primer and a J-beta primer mix. TCRdb analysed the 5' RACE reads with MiXCR anew, one entry per CDR3 protein. The sample yields hundreds of thousands of distinct CDR3 sequences, more than 40% seen once. The source material was blood. These receptors all stem from a woman aged 60-75 years in good health.

This rearrangement joins TRBV15 to TRBJ2-4; tentative D call: TRBD2 (5 bases). The CDR3 sequence is 16 residues long. Germline V CDR1 and CDR2: LNHNV, YYDKDF (reference sequence). The V end lost 5 bases, the J end lost 0 bases, and 14 bases lay between the germline ends. CDR3 amino acids: CATSARRTLAKNIQYF. The CDR3 DNA follows: TGTGCCACCAGCGCACGGAGGACCCTAGCCAAAAACATTCAGTACTTC.

This clonotype appeared a few times. The chain employs TRBV10-3 and TRBJ2-1, with D possibly TRBD2 on 5 matching bases. V was cut by 10 bases and J by 3 bases, with 7 bases left in between. The CDR3 runs to 11 residues. CDR1 and CDR2 (germline): ENHRY, SYGVKD. For the CDR3, the DNA is TGTGCCACCGGGGACTACAATGAGCAGTTCTTC. This sequence encodes CATGDYNEQFF.

This clonotype was seen only a few times. The V call is TRBV7-2, the J call TRBJ2-7; the match to TRBD2 covers 15 bases. Losses at the gene ends were 2 bases for V and 5 bases for J; bases not matched to a gene: 4. The germline V gene has CDR1 SGHTA and CDR2 FQGNSA. The CDR3 length is 16 residues. The CDR3 region is CASSLRGLAGGHEQYF. The CDR3 DNA is TGTGCCAGCAGCTTAAGGGGACTAGCGGGAGGTCACGAGCAGTACTTC. Combining the CDR3 with reference TRBV7-2 and TRBJ2-7 gives the whole variable domain GAGVSQSPSNKVTEKGKDVELRCDPISGHTALYWYRQSLGQGLEFLIYFQGNSAPDKSGLPSDRFSAERTGGSVSTLTIQRTQQEDSAVYLCASSLRGLAGGHEQYFGPGTRLTVT.

Only a few counts were recorded for this clonotype. The rearrangement links TRBV7-2 to TRBJ2-5; TRBD2 matches at 9 bases. V trimming: 4 bases; J trimming: 5 bases; junction bases outside the gene matches: 5. The CDR3 sequence is 14 residues long. Germline CDR1 and CDR2: SGHTA and FQGNSA. CDR3 coding DNA: TGTGCCAGCAGCTATAGCGGGAGCGGGGAGACCCAGTACTTC. Amino acids: CASSYSGSGETQYF.

The chain has TRBV2 and TRBJ1-2, with D hard to call. The CDR3 sequence is 12 residues long. Germline-derived CDR1 and CDR2 are SNHLY and FYNNEI. V lost 4 bases, J lost 7 bases, and 10 bases lay in between. CDR3 nucleotide sequence: TGTGCCAGCAGTGTGGGTATTGCTGGCTACACCTTC. Translating gives CASSVGIAGYTF.

The chain uses TRBV14 and TRBJ2-7; TRBD2 aligns across 7 bases. The germline V gene encodes CDR1 SGHDN and CDR2 FVKESK. This CDR3 has 15 residues. After removal of 4 bases from V and 3 bases from J, the junction contained 9 bases not matched to a gene. CDR3 in DNA: TGTGCCAGCAGCCCGGCGGGTGGCGGGAGCTACGAGCAGTACTTC. As protein: CASSPAGGGSYEQYF.

This clonotype was seen a handful of times. The V call is TRBV20-1, the J call TRBJ1-2; tentative D call: TRBD1 (6 bases). Germline V gives CDR1 DFQATT, CDR2 SNEGSKA (reference sequence). The CDR3 contains 15 residues. The V end lost 1 base, the J end lost 4 bases, and 16 bases lay between the germline ends. The DNA for the CDR3 is TGCAGTGCTAGAGTAATGCGGGGGGCACGCTATGGCTACACCTTC. This codes for CSARVMRGARYGYTF.

The chain joins TRBV7-2 to TRBJ2-1; TRBD2 agrees at 7 bases. CDR1 is SGHTA, CDR2 FQGNSA, per germline. The V gene end was trimmed by 0 bases and the J gene end by 9 bases; junction bases not matched to a gene: 5. The CDR3 runs to 14 residues. The DNA of the CDR3 is TGTGCCAGCAGCTTAGCGCTAGCGGTTGCTGAGCAGTTCTTC. Translated, it gives CASSLALAVAEQFF.

In DNA form, the CDR3 reads TGTGCCAGCAGCCGGACTACCTACAATGAGCAGTACTTC. Translating it yields CASSRTTYNEQYF. The chain recombines TRBV6-4 with TRBJ2-5, with a possible D match to TRBD2 (6 bases). The ends were cut back, 6 bases at V and 11 bases at J, with 19 bases in the middle. CDR1 and CDR2 (germline): MRHNA, SNTAGT. The CDR3 contains 13 residues.

The rearrangement uses TRBV2 and TRBJ2-7; 11 nucleotides match TRBD2. The V and J ends lost 7 bases and 3 bases, in that order; junction bases with no gene match: 8. Germline loops: CDR1 SNHLY, CDR2 FYNNEI. The CDR3 sequence is 15 residues long. In DNA form, the CDR3 reads TGTGCCAGCACAGACTTAACTAGCGGGAGCTACGAGCAGTACTTC. This gives the protein CASTDLTSGSYEQYF. The variable domain in full, with the rest retrieved from reference TRBV2 and TRBJ2-7, is EPEVTQTPSHQVTQMGQEVILRCVPISNHLYFYWYRQILGQKVEFLVSFYNNEISEKSEIFDDQFSVERPDGSNFTLKIRSTKLEDSAMYFCASTDLTSGSYEQYFGPGTRLTVT.

This chain uses TRBV21-1 with TRBJ2-7. TRBV21-1 is described as a pseudogene. The CDR3 totals 15 residues. The CDR3 bases are TGTGCCAGCAGCAAAGACGACCGGATGACCTACGAGCAGTACTTC. Translation: CASSKDDRMTYEQYF.

This clonotype has ten or more counts. The chain carries TRBV7-9 and TRBJ2-7, with D maybe TRBD2 (6 bases). CDR1 is SEHNR and CDR2 is FQNEAQ in the germline V gene (reference sequence). The CDR3 runs to 15 residues. V lost 0 bases, J lost 1 base, and 10 bases lay in between. The CDR3 DNA reads TGTGCCAGCAGCTTAGCGGGAGGACGGTCCTACGAGCAGTACTTC. Translating it yields CASSLAGGRSYEQYF.